This T cell receptor (beta chain) stems from a study of T cell clones after liver transplantation. Turning to the study itself: Tolerance: complete withdrawal held at least one year, liver enzymes staying within twice normal. Study-wide results and limits: In 5 of 8 subjects, circulating graft-donor-reactive CD4 TCRbeta sequences fell significantly after transplant.

This table comes from immunoSEQ multiplex PCR, and its TCRdb copy is limited to in-frame clones, with some not included. The sample lists roughly 62,000 clones; approximately 70% were seen once. The germline V gene has CDR1 SGHVS and CDR2 FQNEAQ. J was trimmed by 4 bases and V by 4 bases; bases with no gene match: 2. The CDR3 totals 14 residues. As for this clone: Its antigen is still unknown.

The chain joins TRBV7-8 to TRBJ1-5, with 9 nucleotides matching TRBD1. Specimen: CD4+ T cells from blood, collected at the approximately 16-month timepoint. This clonotype was obtained from a human patient who received a liver transplant. Some T cells may arise from the graft donor. This CDR3 is CASSWGQGNQPQHF. The DNA of the CDR3 is TGTGCCAGCAGCTGGGGACAGGGAAATCAGCCCCAGCATTTT. Based on the CDR3 plus reference TRBV7-8 and TRBJ1-5, the full variable domain is GAGVSQSPRYKVAKRGQDVALRCDPISGHVSLFWYQQALGQGPEFLTYFQNEAQLDKSGLPSDRFFAERPEGSVSTLKIQRTQQEDSAVYLCASSWGQGNQPQHFGDGTRLSIL.